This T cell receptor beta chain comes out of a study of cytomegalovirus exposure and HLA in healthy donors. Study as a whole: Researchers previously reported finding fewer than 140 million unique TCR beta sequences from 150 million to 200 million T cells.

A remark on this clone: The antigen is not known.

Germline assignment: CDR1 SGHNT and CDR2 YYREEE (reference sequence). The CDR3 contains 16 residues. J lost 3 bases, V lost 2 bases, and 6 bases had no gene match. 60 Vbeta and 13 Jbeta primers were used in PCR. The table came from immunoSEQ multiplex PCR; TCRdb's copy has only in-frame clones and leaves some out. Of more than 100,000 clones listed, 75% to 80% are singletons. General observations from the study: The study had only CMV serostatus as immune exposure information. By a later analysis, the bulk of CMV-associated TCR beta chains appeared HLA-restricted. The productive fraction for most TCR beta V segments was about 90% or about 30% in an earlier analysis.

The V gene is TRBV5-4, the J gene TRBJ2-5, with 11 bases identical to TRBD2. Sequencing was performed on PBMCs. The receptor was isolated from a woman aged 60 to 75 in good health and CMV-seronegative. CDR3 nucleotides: TGTGCCAGCAGCTTAGATAGCGGGAGGGCCGAAGAGACCCAGTACTTC. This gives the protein CASSLDSGRAEETQYF.